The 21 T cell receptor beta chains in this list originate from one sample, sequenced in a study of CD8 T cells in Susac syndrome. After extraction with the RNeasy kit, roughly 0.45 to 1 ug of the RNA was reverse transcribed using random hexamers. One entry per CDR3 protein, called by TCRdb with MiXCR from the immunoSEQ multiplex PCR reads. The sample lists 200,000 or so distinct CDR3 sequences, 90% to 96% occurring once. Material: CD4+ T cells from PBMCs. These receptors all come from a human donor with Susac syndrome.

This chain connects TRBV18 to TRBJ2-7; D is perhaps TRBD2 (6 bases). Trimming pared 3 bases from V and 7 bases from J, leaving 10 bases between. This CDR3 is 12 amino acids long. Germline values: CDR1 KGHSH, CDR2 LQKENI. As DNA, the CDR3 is TGTGCCAGCTCACCTTTGGAGGGAGAGCAGTACTTC. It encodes CASSPLEGEQYF.

The CDR3 nucleotides are TGTGCCAGCAGCGTAGACAGGGCCTCCTACGAGCAGTACTTC. Its translation is CASSVDRASYEQYF. V and J are TRBV9 and TRBJ2-7, with D perhaps matching TRBD1 (6 bases). V lost 0 bases and J lost 0, with 7 bases in between. The germline gives CDR1 SGDLS, CDR2 YYNGEE. The CDR3 has 14 residues.

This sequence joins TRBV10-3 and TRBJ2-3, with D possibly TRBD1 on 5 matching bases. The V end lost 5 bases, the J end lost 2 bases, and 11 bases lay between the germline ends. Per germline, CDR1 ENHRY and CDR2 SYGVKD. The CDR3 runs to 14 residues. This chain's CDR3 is CAISLGPDTDTQYF. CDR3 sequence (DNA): TGTGCCATCAGTCTGGGGCCGGACACAGATACGCAGTATTTT.

CDR3 sequence reads: CASSQAGLRYGYTF. The CDR3 DNA reads as TGTGCCTCCTCACAGGCAGGACTACGTTATGGCTACACCTTC. The chain has TRBV25-1 and TRBJ1-2, with D maybe TRBD1 (5 bases). V lost 11 bases, J lost 5 bases, and 21 bases lay in between. Germline values: CDR1 MGHDK, CDR2 SYGVNS. This CDR3 is 14 amino acids long.

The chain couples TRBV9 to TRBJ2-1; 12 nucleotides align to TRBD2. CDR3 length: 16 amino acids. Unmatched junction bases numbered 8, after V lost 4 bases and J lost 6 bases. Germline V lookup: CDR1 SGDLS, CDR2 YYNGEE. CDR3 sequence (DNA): TGTGCCAGCAGCACCATACTAGCGGGGGGTTTCAATGAGCAGTTCTTC. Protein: CASSTILAGGFNEQFF.

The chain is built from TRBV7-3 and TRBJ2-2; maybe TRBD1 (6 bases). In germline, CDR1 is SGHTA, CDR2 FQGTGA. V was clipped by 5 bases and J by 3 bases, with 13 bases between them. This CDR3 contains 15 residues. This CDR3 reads CASSEGHPDTGELFF. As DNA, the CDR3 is TGTGCCAGCAGCGAGGGACACCCGGACACCGGGGAGCTGTTTTTT.

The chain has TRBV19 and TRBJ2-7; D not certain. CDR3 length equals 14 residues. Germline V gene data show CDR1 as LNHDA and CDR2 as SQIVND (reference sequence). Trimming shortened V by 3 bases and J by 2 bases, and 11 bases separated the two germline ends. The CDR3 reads CASSMLTSTYEQYF. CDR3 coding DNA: TGTGCCAGTAGTATGCTCACAAGCACCTACGAGCAGTACTTC.

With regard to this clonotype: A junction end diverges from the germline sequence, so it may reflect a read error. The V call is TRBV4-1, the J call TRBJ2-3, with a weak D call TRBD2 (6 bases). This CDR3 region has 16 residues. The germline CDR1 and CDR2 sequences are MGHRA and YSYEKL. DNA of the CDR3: TGCGCCAGCAGCGAAGAAATGACTAGTGTGGCAGATACGCAGTATTTT. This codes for CASSEEMTSVADTQYF.

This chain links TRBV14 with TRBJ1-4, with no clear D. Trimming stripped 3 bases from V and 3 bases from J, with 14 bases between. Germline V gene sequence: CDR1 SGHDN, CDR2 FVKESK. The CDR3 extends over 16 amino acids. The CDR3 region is CASSHQPRDPNEKLFF. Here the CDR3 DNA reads TGTGCCAGCAGCCACCAGCCTCGGGATCCTAATGAAAAACTGTTTTTT.

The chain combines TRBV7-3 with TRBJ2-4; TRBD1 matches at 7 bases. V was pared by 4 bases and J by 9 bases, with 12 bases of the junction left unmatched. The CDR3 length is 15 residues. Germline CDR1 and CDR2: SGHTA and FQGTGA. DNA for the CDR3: TGTGCCAGCAGCTCAGCTGACAGGGTAGATGGCATTCAGTACTTC. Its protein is CASSSADRVDGIQYF.

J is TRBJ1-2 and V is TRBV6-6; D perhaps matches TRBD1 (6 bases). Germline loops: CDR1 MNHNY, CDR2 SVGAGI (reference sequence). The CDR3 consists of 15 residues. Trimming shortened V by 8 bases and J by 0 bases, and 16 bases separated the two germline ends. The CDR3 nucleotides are TGTGCCAGCTGGGAGGGGGTAGTCGCTAACTATGGCTACACCTTC. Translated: CASWEGVVANYGYTF.

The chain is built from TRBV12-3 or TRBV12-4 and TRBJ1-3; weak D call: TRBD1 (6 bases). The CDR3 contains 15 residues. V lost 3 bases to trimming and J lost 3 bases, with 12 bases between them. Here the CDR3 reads CASSLLGAGGNTIYF. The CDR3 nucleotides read TGTGCCAGCAGTTTGCTGGGGGCGGGTGGAAACACCATATATTTT.

The CDR3 loop reads CSVESHSYEQYF. In DNA form, the CDR3 reads TGCAGCGTTGAAAGTCACTCCTACGAGCAGTACTTC. The chain couples TRBV29-1 to TRBJ2-7; no reliable D call. V was clipped by 2 bases and J by 0 bases, with 5 bases between them. The CDR3 extends over 12 amino acids. CDR1 SQVTM and CDR2 ANQGSEA come from the germline V gene.

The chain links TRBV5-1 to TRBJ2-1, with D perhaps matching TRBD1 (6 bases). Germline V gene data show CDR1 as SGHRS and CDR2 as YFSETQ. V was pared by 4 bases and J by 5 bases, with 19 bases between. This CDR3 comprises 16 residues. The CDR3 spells CASSHRGGQRNNEQFF. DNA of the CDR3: TGCGCCAGCAGCCACCGTGGGGGACAACGGAACAATGAGCAGTTCTTC.

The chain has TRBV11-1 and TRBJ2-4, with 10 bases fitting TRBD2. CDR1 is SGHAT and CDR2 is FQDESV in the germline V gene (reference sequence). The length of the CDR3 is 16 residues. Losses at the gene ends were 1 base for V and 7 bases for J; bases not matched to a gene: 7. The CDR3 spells CASSLGWTSGLNIQYF. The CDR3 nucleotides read TGTGCCAGCAGCTTAGGGTGGACTAGCGGCTTGAACATTCAGTACTTC.

The CDR3 DNA sequence: TGTGCCAGCTCACCAAGCGCAGGGTGGGACGAGCAGTACTTC. Translating it yields CASSPSAGWDEQYF. The chain joins TRBV18 to TRBJ2-7; D is perhaps TRBD1 (5 bases). Trimming pared 2 bases from V and 5 bases from J, leaving 13 bases between. Germline CDR1 KGHSH, CDR2 LQKENI. The CDR3 contains 14 residues.

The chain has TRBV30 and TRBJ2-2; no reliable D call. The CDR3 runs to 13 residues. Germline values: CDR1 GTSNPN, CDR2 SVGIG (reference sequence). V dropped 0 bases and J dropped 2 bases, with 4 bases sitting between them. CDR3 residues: CAWSVRNTGELFF. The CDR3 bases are TGTGCCTGGAGTGTCAGAAACACCGGGGAGCTGTTTTTT.

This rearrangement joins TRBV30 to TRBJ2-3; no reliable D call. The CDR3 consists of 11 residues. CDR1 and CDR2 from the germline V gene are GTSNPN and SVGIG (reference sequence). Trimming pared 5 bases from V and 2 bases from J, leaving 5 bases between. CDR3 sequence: CAWGTTDTQYF. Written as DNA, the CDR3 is TGTGCCTGGGGAACCACAGATACGCAGTATTTT.

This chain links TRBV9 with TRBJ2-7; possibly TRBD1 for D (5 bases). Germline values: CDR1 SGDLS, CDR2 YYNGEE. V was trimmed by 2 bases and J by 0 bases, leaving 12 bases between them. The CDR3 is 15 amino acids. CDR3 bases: TGTGCCAGCAGCGTCTTCTCGACAGCCTCCTACGAGCAGTACTTC. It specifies CASSVFSTASYEQYF.

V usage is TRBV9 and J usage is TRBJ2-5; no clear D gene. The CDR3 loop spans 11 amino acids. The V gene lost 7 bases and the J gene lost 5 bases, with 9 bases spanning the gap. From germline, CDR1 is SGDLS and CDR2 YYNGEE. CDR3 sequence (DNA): TGTGCCAGCGGCATTGGGGAGACCCAGTACTTC. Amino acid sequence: CASGIGETQYF.

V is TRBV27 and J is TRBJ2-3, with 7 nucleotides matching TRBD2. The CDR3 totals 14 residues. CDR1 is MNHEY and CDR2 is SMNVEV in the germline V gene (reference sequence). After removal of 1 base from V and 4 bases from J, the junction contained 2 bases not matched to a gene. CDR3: CASSLWLAADTQYF. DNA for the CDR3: TGTGCCAGCAGTTTATGGCTAGCGGCAGATACGCAGTATTTT.